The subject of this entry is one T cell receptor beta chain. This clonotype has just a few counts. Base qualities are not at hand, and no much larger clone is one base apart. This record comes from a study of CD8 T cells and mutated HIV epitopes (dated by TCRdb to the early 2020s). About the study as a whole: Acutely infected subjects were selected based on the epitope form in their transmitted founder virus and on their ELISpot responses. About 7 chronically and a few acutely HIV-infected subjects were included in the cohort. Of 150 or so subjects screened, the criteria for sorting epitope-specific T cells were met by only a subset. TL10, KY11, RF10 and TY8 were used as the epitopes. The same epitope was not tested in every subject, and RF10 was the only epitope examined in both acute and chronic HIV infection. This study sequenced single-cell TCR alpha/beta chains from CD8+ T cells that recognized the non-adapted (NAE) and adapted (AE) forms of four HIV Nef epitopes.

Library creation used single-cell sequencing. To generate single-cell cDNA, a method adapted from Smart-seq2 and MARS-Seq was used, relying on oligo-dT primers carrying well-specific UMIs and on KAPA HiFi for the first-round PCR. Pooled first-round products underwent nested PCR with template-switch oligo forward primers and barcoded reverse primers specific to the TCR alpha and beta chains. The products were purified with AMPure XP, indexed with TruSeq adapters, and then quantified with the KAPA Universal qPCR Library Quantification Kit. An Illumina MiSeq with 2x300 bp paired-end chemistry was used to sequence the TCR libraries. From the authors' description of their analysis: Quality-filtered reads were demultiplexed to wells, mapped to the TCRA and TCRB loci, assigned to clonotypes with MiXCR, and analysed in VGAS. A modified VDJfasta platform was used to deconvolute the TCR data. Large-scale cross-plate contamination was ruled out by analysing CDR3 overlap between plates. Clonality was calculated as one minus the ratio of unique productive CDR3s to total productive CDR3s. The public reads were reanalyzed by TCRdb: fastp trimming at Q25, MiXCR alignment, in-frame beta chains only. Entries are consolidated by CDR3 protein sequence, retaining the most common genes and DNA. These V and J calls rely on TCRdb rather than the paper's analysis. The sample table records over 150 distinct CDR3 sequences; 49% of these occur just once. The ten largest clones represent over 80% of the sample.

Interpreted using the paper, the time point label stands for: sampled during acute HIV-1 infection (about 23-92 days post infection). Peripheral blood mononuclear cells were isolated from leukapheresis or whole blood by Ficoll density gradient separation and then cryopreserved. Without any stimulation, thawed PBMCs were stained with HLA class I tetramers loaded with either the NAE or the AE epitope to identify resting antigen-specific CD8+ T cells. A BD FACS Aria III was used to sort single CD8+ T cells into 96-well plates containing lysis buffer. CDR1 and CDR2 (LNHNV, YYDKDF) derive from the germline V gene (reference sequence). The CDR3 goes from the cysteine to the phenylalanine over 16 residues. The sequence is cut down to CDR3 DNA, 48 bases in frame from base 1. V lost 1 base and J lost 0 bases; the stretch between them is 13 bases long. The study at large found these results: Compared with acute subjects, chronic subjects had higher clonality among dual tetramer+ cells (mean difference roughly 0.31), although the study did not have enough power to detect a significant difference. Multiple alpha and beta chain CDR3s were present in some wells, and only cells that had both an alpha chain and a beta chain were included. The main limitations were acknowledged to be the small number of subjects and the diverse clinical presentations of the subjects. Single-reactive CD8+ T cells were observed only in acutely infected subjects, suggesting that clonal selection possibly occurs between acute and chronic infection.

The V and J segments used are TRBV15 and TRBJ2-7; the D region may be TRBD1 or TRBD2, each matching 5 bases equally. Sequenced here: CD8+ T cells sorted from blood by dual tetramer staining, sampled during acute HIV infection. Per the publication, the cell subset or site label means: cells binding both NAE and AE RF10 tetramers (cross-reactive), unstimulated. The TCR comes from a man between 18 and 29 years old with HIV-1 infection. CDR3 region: CATSRVGTLSSYEQYF. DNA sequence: TGTGCCACCAGCAGAGTTGGGACGTTGAGCTCCTACGAGCAGTACTTC.